These T cell receptor beta chains were read from a single sample in a study of T-cell memory formation after mild COVID-19. TCRdb used MiXCR to reprocess the 5' RACE reads, holding one entry per CDR3 protein. The sample shows under 450,000 distinct CDR3 sequences, roughly 19% of them seen only once. The sequenced material came from PBMCs or a T cell subset sorted from them (not recorded which). These receptors were obtained from a man aged 18-30 years who had mild COVID-19 (a few samples of this study predate the infection). Cell type and time point are not known. The CDR3 runs from the conserved cysteine through the conserved F or W. Each record gives: J gene, clone size, CDR3 length, D gene, V gene, CDR3 DNA, CDR3 protein. A D gene is named only where the DNA matches it firmly. The listing skips clone size in some rows; elsewhere it reads once, few, many or a size class.

J: TRBJ1-2; size: few; length: 14; D: .; V: TRBV5-1; DNA: TGCGCCAGCAGCTTGCGGGGGGCTAACTATGGCTACACCTTC; CDR3: CASSLRGANYGYTF
J: TRBJ2-5; size: .; length: 12; D: .; V: TRBV13; DNA: TGTGCCAGCAGCTTAAGGGGGAAGACCCAGTACTTC; CDR3: CASSLRGKTQYF
J: TRBJ1-1; size: few; length: 13; D: TRBD1; V: TRBV5-1; DNA: TGCGCCACCAAGTTACAGGGGACCGCTGAAGCTTTCTTT; CDR3: CATKLQGTAEAFF
J: TRBJ2-4; size: .; length: 11; D: .; V: TRBV29-1; DNA: TGCAGCGTTGCGCCCAAAAACATTCAGTACTTC; CDR3: CSVAPKNIQYF
J: TRBJ2-1; size: few; length: 13; D: .; V: TRBV11-2; DNA: TGTGCCAGCAGCGGCGCGGGGAGGCATGAGCAGTTCTTC; CDR3: CASSGAGRHEQFF
J: TRBJ1-5; size: few; length: 14; D: .; V: TRBV28; DNA: TGTGCCAGCAGTTGGCTGGGTAGCAATCAGCCCCAGCATTTT; CDR3: CASSWLGSNQPQHF
J: TRBJ2-2; size: .; length: 17; D: .; V: TRBV4-1; DNA: TGCGCCAGCAGCCATGCATCGGGGCGGGCAGACACCGGGGAGCTGTTTTTT; CDR3: CASSHASGRADTGELFF
J: TRBJ1-1; size: .; length: 16; D: .; V: TRBV20-1; DNA: TGCAGTGCTAGCGAGGAGGGGGGCGCGGAGAACACTGAAGCTTTCTTT; CDR3: CSASEEGGAENTEAFF
J: TRBJ2-1; size: few; length: 17; D: TRBD1; V: TRBV24-1; DNA: TGTGCCACCAGTGACTCCGGGACAGTTAAACCCTACAATGAGCAGTTCTTC; CDR3: CATSDSGTVKPYNEQFF
J: TRBJ1-5; size: .; length: 15; D: .; V: TRBV6-5; DNA: TGTGCCAGCAGTCCCCATGGGGTGAGGGGTCAGCCCCAGCATTTT; CDR3: CASSPHGVRGQPQHF
J: TRBJ2-3; size: .; length: 16; D: TRBD2; V: TRBV29-1; DNA: TGCAGCGTTGCGACCGGACTAGCGGGGAGCCCAGATACGCAGTATTTT; CDR3: CSVATGLAGSPDTQYF
J: TRBJ2-3; size: many; length: 15; D: .; V: TRBV7-2; DNA: TGTGCCAGCAATCATGTCGGGTGGAGCACAGATACGCAGTATTTT; CDR3: CASNHVGWSTDTQYF
J: TRBJ2-3; size: few; length: 17; D: TRBD1; V: TRBV5-1; DNA: TGCGCCAGCAGCTTACTTACAGGGGGCTCAAGCACAGATACGCAGTATTTT; CDR3: CASSLLTGGSSTDTQYF
J: TRBJ1-4; size: .; length: 15; D: .; V: TRBV5-1; DNA: TGCGCCAGCAGCTTGATACCGGGTCCAGGCGAAAAACTGTTTTTT; CDR3: CASSLIPGPGEKLFF
J: TRBJ2-5; size: .; length: 14; D: TRBD2; V: TRBV30; DNA: TGTGCCTGGAGGCCCTCGTGGGGAGGGGAGACCCAGTACTTC; CDR3: CAWRPSWGGETQYF
J: TRBJ2-1; size: few; length: 19; D: TRBD2; V: TRBV25-1; DNA: TGTGCCAGCAGTGTGTTGACTAGCGGGGGGGCAAGCCCCTTTGGTGAGCAGTTCTTC; CDR3: CASSVLTSGGASPFGEQFF
J: TRBJ1-6; size: many; length: 16; D: TRBD1; V: TRBV4-1; DNA: TGCGCCAGCAGCCAAGATCCCCCAGGGGGCCACTCACCCCTCCACTTT; CDR3: CASSQDPPGGHSPLHF
J: TRBJ2-6; size: .; length: 17; D: TRBD1; V: TRBV5-4; DNA: TGTGCCAGCAGAGGGACAGGGGGCGCGAATGGGGCCAACGTCCTGACTTTC; CDR3: CASRGTGGANGANVLTF
J: TRBJ2-2; size: many; length: 14; D: .; V: TRBV29-1; DNA: TGCAGCGTTGCTGCGAGGGCAGATACCGGGGAGCTGTTTTTT; CDR3: CSVAARADTGELFF
J: TRBJ1-3; size: few; length: 19; D: .; V: TRBV5-6; DNA: TGTGCCAGCAGCTTCCGACGAACAGGGACGGCCCTCTCTGGAAACACCATATATTTT; CDR3: CASSFRRTGTALSGNTIYF
J: TRBJ2-1; size: few; length: 16; D: TRBD1; V: TRBV9; DNA: TGTGCCAGCAGCGATGGCCGGGACAGCCACCAAAATGAGCAGTTCTTC; CDR3: CASSDGRDSHQNEQFF
J: TRBJ1-2; size: few; length: 13; D: .; V: TRBV18; DNA: TGTGCCAGCTCACAGACAGCCGACTATGGCTACACCTTC; CDR3: CASSQTADYGYTF
J: TRBJ2-7; size: few; length: 15; D: TRBD1; V: TRBV20-1; DNA: TGCAGTGCTAGCCCCTTTGGGACAGGACGCTACGAGCAGTACTTC; CDR3: CSASPFGTGRYEQYF
J: TRBJ2-3; size: few; length: 14; D: .; V: TRBV20-1; DNA: TGCAGTGCTAGAGATCGTTTGGGGACAGATACGCAGTATTTT; CDR3: CSARDRLGTDTQYF
J: TRBJ2-7; size: .; length: 13; D: .; V: TRBV30; DNA: TGTGCCTGGAGTTCCGCGCGACGTGGGGAGCAGTACTTC; CDR3: CAWSSARRGEQYF
J: TRBJ2-3; size: .; length: 18; D: TRBD2; V: TRBV7-8; DNA: TGTGCCAGCAGCTTAGTGGATCTAGCGGGGGCGTACACAGATACGCAGTATTTT; CDR3: CASSLVDLAGAYTDTQYF
J: TRBJ2-5; size: .; length: 15; D: TRBD2; V: TRBV27; DNA: TGTGCCAGCAGGATAGCCCCGGGGGGGCAAGAGACCCAGTACTTC; CDR3: CASRIAPGGQETQYF
J: TRBJ1-5; size: few; length: 15; D: .; V: TRBV5-1; DNA: TGCGCCAGCAGCTTGGATGGTAACGGCAATCAGCCCCAGCATTTT; CDR3: CASSLDGNGNQPQHF
J: TRBJ1-1; size: .; length: 15; D: TRBD1; V: TRBV9; DNA: TGTGCCAGCAGCGTAGAAGGGACAGTTAACACTGAAGCTTTCTTT; CDR3: CASSVEGTVNTEAFF
J: TRBJ2-7; size: few; length: 15; D: TRBD1; V: TRBV6-5; DNA: TGTGCCAGCAGCCCATACGGGACAGGAGCGTACGAGCAGTACTTC; CDR3: CASSPYGTGAYEQYF
J: TRBJ1-1; size: few; length: 13; D: .; V: TRBV27; DNA: TGTGCCAGCAGCATTCAGGGAACGACTGAAGCTTTCTTT; CDR3: CASSIQGTTEAFF
J: TRBJ2-3; size: few; length: 16; D: .; V: TRBV6-2/TRBV6-3; DNA: TGTGCCAGCAGTTCCCGGCACCACAGGGAAACAGATACGCAGTATTTT; CDR3: CASSSRHHRETDTQYF
J: TRBJ1-4; size: few; length: 14; D: .; V: TRBV12-3/TRBV12-4; DNA: TGTGCCAGCAGTTTTGGCGCAACTAATGAAAAACTGTTTTTT; CDR3: CASSFGATNEKLFF
J: TRBJ2-5; size: few; length: 13; D: .; V: TRBV12-3/TRBV12-4; DNA: TGTGCCAGCACCATGGAGGGTCTGAATCCCCAGTACTTC; CDR3: CASTMEGLNPQYF
J: TRBJ1-3; size: few; length: 16; D: .; V: TRBV9; DNA: TGTGCCAGCAGCGTGAGACAGCCATTCTCTGGAAACACCATATATTTT; CDR3: CASSVRQPFSGNTIYF
J: TRBJ2-5; size: few; length: 13; D: TRBD1; V: TRBV6-5; DNA: TGTGCCAGCACCCGACAGGGTTCAGAGACCCAGTACTTC; CDR3: CASTRQGSETQYF
J: TRBJ1-2; size: few; length: 17; D: .; V: TRBV5-1; DNA: TGCGCCAGCAGCTCGGACGGCTCATTATTTGGCGACTATGGCTACACCTTC; CDR3: CASSSDGSLFGDYGYTF
J: TRBJ2-3; size: .; length: 16; D: .; V: TRBV5-1; DNA: TGCGCCAGCAGCTTGGGGGGCTCCGCCTTCACAGATACGCAGTATTTT; CDR3: CASSLGGSAFTDTQYF
J: TRBJ2-7; size: few; length: 16; D: .; V: TRBV20-1; DNA: TGCAGTGCTAGCGAGAGGGGTAGGACGAGCTCCTACGAGCAGTACTTC; CDR3: CSASERGRTSSYEQYF
J: TRBJ2-5; size: .; length: 13; D: TRBD1; V: TRBV6-1; DNA: TGTGCCAGCAGTGACAGGGGGAGAGAGACCCAGTACTTC; CDR3: CASSDRGRETQYF
J: TRBJ2-5; size: few; length: 16; D: .; V: TRBV4-1; DNA: TGCGCCAGCAGCCAAGTGAGGTACGCGCCGCTCGAGACCCAGTACTTC; CDR3: CASSQVRYAPLETQYF
J: TRBJ1-1; size: .; length: 14; D: TRBD1; V: TRBV4-2; DNA: TGTGCCAGCAGCGGGGACAGGACGAACACTGAAGCTTTCTTT; CDR3: CASSGDRTNTEAFF
J: TRBJ2-7; size: .; length: 15; D: .; V: TRBV20-1; DNA: TGCAGTGCTAGATCTGTTAAAGGGACCAGCCACGAGCAGTACTTC; CDR3: CSARSVKGTSHEQYF
J: TRBJ2-3; size: few; length: 14; D: TRBD2; V: TRBV10-2; DNA: TGCGCCAGCACAGAACTAGCGGGGGCTGATACGCAGTATTTT; CDR3: CASTELAGADTQYF
J: TRBJ1-5; size: .; length: 13; D: .; V: TRBV20-1; DNA: TGCAGTGCTAGAGAACGCCCCGGACAGCCCCAGCATTTT; CDR3: CSARERPGQPQHF
J: TRBJ2-1; size: few; length: 17; D: TRBD2; V: TRBV6-2/TRBV6-3; DNA: TGTGCCAGCAGTTACTCCCGCGGGGGGCGCTCCTACAATGAGCAGTTCTTC; CDR3: CASSYSRGGRSYNEQFF
J: TRBJ1-1; size: few; length: 12; D: .; V: TRBV5-1; DNA: TGCGCCAGCAGGTTCGAGAACACTGAAGCTTTCTTT; CDR3: CASRFENTEAFF